This entry concerns a single T cell receptor (beta chain). Its antigen is as yet unknown. The PCR used 60 Vbeta and 13 Jbeta primers. Profiled with immunoSEQ multiplex PCR; TCRdb holds only in-frame clones, not every one. The sample carries some 200,000 clones, approximately 84% recorded once. This specimen belongs to a study of cytomegalovirus exposure and HLA in healthy donors. Broader study findings: TCR beta sequences reportedly predicted the HLA-A and HLA-B alleles of most subjects accurately. As immune exposure information, only CMV serostatus was available. Some segments of the V type, notably TRBV6-2 and TRBV6-3, were excluded as indistinguishable. Reports showed the classifier diagnosing cytomegalovirus status with high specificity and sensitivity.

Germline assignment: CDR1 MNHEY and CDR2 SVGAGI. This CDR3 is 13 amino acids long. Losses at the gene ends were 11 bases for V and 5 bases for J; bases not matched to a gene: 9. The receptor was isolated from a middle-aged woman in good health and CMV-seronegative. Sequenced: PBMCs. The chain couples TRBV6-5 to TRBJ1-1; 9 nucleotides align to TRBD1. CDR3 DNA: TGTGCCGGTCAACAGGGGGCTCGTACTGAAGCTTTCTTT. Protein sequence: CAGQQGARTEAFF.